This TCR beta chain emerged from a study of OX40 agonist ivuxolimab in advanced cancers. Autoimmune disease history or systemic immunosuppression barred patients. Germline values: CDR1 SGHVS, CDR2 FNYEAQ. The CDR3 runs to 13 residues. V was trimmed by 0 bases and J by 7 bases, leaving 7 bases between them. The table came from immunoSEQ multiplex PCR; TCRdb's copy has only in-frame clones and leaves some out. The table shows approximately 10,000 clones, with 63% occurring only once. The chain links TRBV7-6 to TRBJ1-5; D is undetermined. The input for sequencing was CD4+ or CD8+ T cells sorted from blood, taken in a trial of the OX40 agonist ivuxolimab. The TCR originated in an adult with an advanced solid tumor such as melanoma, head and neck, liver or kidney cancer. The CDR3 DNA is TGTGCCAGCAGCTTAGCAGTTTCCCAGCCCCAGCATTTT. Its protein product is CASSLAVSQPQHF.